This record looks at one TCR beta chain sequence and its context. In the original workflow: Counts of nucleated cells, estimated from reference gene primer amplification, were obtained. The repertoire was sequenced with immunoSEQ multiplex PCR; TCRdb's copy has only in-frame clones and lacks some. The V and J calls and clone size were taken over from that table, and D and trimming were inferred from the DNA. The table records 390,000 or so clones, around 92% of them present only once. The source of the sample is a study of blood T cell repertoires in COVID-19. In the study overall: The United States, Italy and Spain provided the acute and convalescent COVID-19 samples.

Seattle enrolled patients during active infection and tracked them longitudinally. From germline, CDR1 is SGHNT and CDR2 YENEEA. The V and J ends lost 5 bases and 5 bases, in that order; junction bases with no gene match: 7. This CDR3 is built from 16 residues. The rearrangement uses TRBV11-3 and TRBJ2-1; 12 nucleotides align to TRBD2. Sequencing was done on a sample of peripheral blood. The TCR comes from a woman aged 25 to 39 with COVID-19, enrolled during active disease. The CDR3 DNA is TGTGCCAGCAGCACCAGACTAGCGGGAGCCCACAATGAGCAGTTCTTC. It is translated as CASSTRLAGAHNEQFF.